These 18 T cell receptor beta chains were all obtained from the same sample, sequenced in a study of shared clonotypes between healthy human individuals. This table comes from immunoSEQ multiplex PCR, and its TCRdb copy is limited to in-frame clones, with some not included. The profile covers approximately 500,000 clones, with over 75% appearing a single time and roughly an eighth taken by the ten largest. The specimen sequenced was PBMCs. These receptor sequences come from a woman aged 35 to 49 in good health. Some clones in this sample may be carry-over from other donors' samples.

With respect to this clone: The same CDR3 also results from other DNA sequences found in this sample. J is TRBJ2-7 and V is TRBV11-2, with TRBD1 matching 8 bases. Trimming removed 1 base from V and 3 bases from J; junction bases left unmatched: 2. CDR3 length: 14 residues. The germline V gene encodes CDR1 SGHAT and CDR2 FQNNGV. Here the CDR3 DNA reads TGTGCCAGCAGCTTAGGACAGGGGCTCTACGAGCAGTACTTC. It yields the protein CASSLGQGLYEQYF.

The CDR3 is CASRWGVAGRYEQYF. In DNA form, the CDR3 reads TGTGCCAGTCGTTGGGGGGTAGCGGGCCGCTACGAGCAGTACTTC. The rearrangement links TRBV6-1 to TRBJ2-7; 7 nucleotides line up with TRBD2. The CDR3 has 15 residues. Germline CDR1 MNHNS, CDR2 SASEGT. With 9 bases clipped from V and 3 bases from J, the junction kept 14 bases outside the gene matches.

As for this clone: A far larger clone is one nucleotide away, so this likely arose from a read error. The V and J genes are TRBV18 and TRBJ1-1, with D unresolved. V was shortened by 5 bases and J by 0 bases, with 7 bases between the two germline ends. Germline loops: CDR1 KGHSH, CDR2 LQKENI. This CDR3 spans 13 amino acids. The CDR3 DNA reads as TGTGCCAGCTCAGTCGACGTGAACACTGAAGCTTTCTTT. The encoded protein is CASSVDVNTEAFF.

This clone was seen only once. V is TRBV9 and J is TRBJ2-5, with 7 bases matching TRBD2. This CDR3 region has 16 residues. Trimming took 3 bases from V and 5 from J; bases not matched to a gene: 13. Germline V CDR1 and CDR2: SGDLS, YYNGEE. CDR3 bases: TGTGCCAGCAGCGCCCCCGGTCAGCGGGGATCGGAGACCCAGTACTTC. Amino acid sequence: CASSAPGQRGSETQYF.

V gene TRBV27 combines with J gene TRBJ2-3; D call uncertain. Germline lookup yields CDR1 MNHEY and CDR2 SMNVEV (reference sequence). The CDR3 is 15 residues long. V lost 5 bases and J lost 4, with 16 bases in between. CDR3 in DNA: TGTGCCAGCAGTCCGGACCCAGCAAATCCAGATACGCAGTATTTT. As protein: CASSPDPANPDTQYF.

The rearrangement uses TRBV5-4 and TRBJ2-1; 11 bases line up with TRBD2. Trimming removed 3 bases from V and 4 bases from J; junction bases left unmatched: 3. The CDR3 sequence is 15 residues long. CDR1 is SGHNT, CDR2 YYREEE, per germline (reference sequence). The CDR3 nucleotides are TGTGCCAGCAGCTGGGGACTAGCGGCTTACAATGAGCAGTTCTTC. Residues: CASSWGLAAYNEQFF.

On this clone itself: A far larger clone is one base from this, pointing to a likely read error. The chain combines TRBV30 with TRBJ1-1; D call uncertain. The germline CDR1 and CDR2 sequences are GTSNPN and SVGIG (reference sequence). The CDR3 runs 14 residues. V lost 3 bases, J lost 4 bases, and 15 bases lay in between. CDR3 region: CAWRDSPEGTEAFF. CDR3 DNA sequence: TGTGCCTGGAGGGACTCGCCGGAGGGCACTGAAGCTTTCTTT.

The chain couples TRBV7-9 to TRBJ2-7, with TRBD2 as a possible D gene (6 bases). The V end lost 6 bases, the J end lost 3 bases, and 21 bases lay between the germline ends. The germline V gene has CDR1 SEHNR and CDR2 FQNEAQ (reference sequence). The CDR3 sequence is 16 residues long. CDR3 nucleotides: TGTGCCAGCAGTCAAAGGGTGGCGGGACTGTTCTACGAGCAGTACTTC. Its translation is CASSQRVAGLFYEQYF. The full variable domain, in which reference TRBV7-9 and TRBJ2-7 provide the parts outside the CDR3, is DTGVSQNPRHKITKRGQNVTFRCDPISEHNRLYWYRQTLGQGPEFLTYFQNEAQLEKSRLLSDRFSAERPKGSFSTLEIQRTEQGDSAMYLCASSQRVAGLFYEQYFGPGTRLTVT.

The V gene is TRBV6-4, the J gene TRBJ1-2, with 8 bases that match TRBD1. J gave up 6 bases and V 6 bases, and 9 bases lay outside the gene matches. The germline CDR1 and CDR2 sequences are MRHNA and SNTAGT. The CDR3 is 14 residues long. CDR3 bases: TGTGCCAGCAGCTCCGGGACAGGTTCAGATGGCTACACCTTC. It translates to CASSSGTGSDGYTF.

The chain employs TRBV6-1 and TRBJ2-7, with D unresolved. Deletions cut 11 bases from V and 3 bases from J, with 17 bases between. The CDR3 runs 13 residues. CDR1 and CDR2 from the germline V gene are MNHNS and SASEGT. DNA for the CDR3: TGTGCCTCAGCCTTGTCGGACCTCTACGAGCAGTACTTC. Amino acid sequence: CASALSDLYEQYF.

Note on this clone: Since a far larger clone is one base different, this is likely a read error. Other DNA sequences in this sample translate to the same CDR3. This chain links TRBV18 with TRBJ1-1, with 11 bases lining up with TRBD1. CDR3 length equals 15 residues. CDR1 and CDR2 (germline): KGHSH, LQKENI. With V trimmed by 3 bases and J by 3 bases, 3 bases remained unmatched. For the CDR3, the DNA is TGTGCCAGCTCACCTGGGGGACAGGGGGACACTGAAGCTTTCTTT. It translates to CASSPGGQGDTEAFF.

V and J are TRBV30 and TRBJ2-1; 13 bases match TRBD2. V lost 3 bases to trimming and J lost 4 bases; unmatched junction nucleotides: 21. The CDR3 extends over 21 amino acids. The germline CDR1 and CDR2 sequences are GTSNPN and SVGIG (reference sequence). The DNA for the CDR3 is TGTGCCTGGAGCGGAGAGCCGGGACTAGCGGGACTCCACGCGTATTACAATGAGCAGTTCTTC. Amino acids: CAWSGEPGLAGLHAYYNEQFF. Combining the CDR3 with reference TRBV30 and TRBJ2-1 gives the whole variable domain SQTIHQWPATLVQPVGSPLSLECTVEGTSNPNLYWYRQAAGRGLQLLFYSVGIGQISSEVPQNLSASRPQDRQFILSSKKLLLSDSGFYLCAWSGEPGLAGLHAYYNEQFFGPGTRLTVL.

The gene calls are TRBV7-2 and TRBJ1-2; D not certain. This CDR3 is built from 14 residues. Germline V gene lookup returns CDR1 SGHTA and CDR2 FQGNSA. V was pared by 1 base and J by 4 bases, with 10 bases between. CDR3 sequence reads: CASSLVSRIYGYTF. The CDR3 DNA sequence: TGTGCCAGCAGCTTAGTGTCACGGATCTATGGCTACACCTTC.

The V gene is TRBV5-1, the J gene TRBJ2-5, with a tentative D call TRBD2 (6 bases). V was shortened by 2 bases and J by 2 bases, with 16 bases between the two germline ends. The CDR3 spans 16 residues. Germline loops: CDR1 SGHRS, CDR2 YFSETQ. The CDR3 nucleotides read TGCGCCAGCAGCTTCCAAGGAGGGCCTTGGCAAGAGACCCAGTACTTC. This codes for CASSFQGGPWQETQYF.

The chain uses TRBV5-1 and TRBJ2-1; 10 positions match TRBD2. CDR1 and CDR2 (germline): SGHRS, YFSETQ. The CDR3 has 16 amino acids. Trimming removed 4 bases from V and 9 bases from J; junction bases left unmatched: 13. The CDR3 loop is CASSPASGSWMGEQFF. The CDR3 DNA follows: TGCGCCAGCAGCCCAGCTAGCGGGAGTTGGATGGGTGAGCAGTTCTTC.

Comments on this clone: A far larger clone differs by one base, so this is likely a read error. Other nucleotide sequences in the sample specify the same CDR3. V and J are TRBV6-6 and TRBJ2-5; weak D call: TRBD2 (5 bases). The end of the DNA fits TRBJ2-7 better, so the J call may be wrong. Germline V gene lookup returns CDR1 MNHNY and CDR2 SVGAGI (reference sequence). The CDR3 runs 14 residues. CDR3 region: CASSSQGSSYEQYF. The CDR3, as DNA: TGTGCCAGCAGTTCACAAGGGAGCTCCTACGAGCAGTACTTC.

The chain is built from TRBV5-1 and TRBJ1-2, with a weak D call TRBD1 (6 bases). The CDR3 loop spans 15 amino acids. CDR1 and CDR2 (germline): SGHRS, YFSETQ. V shed 0 bases and J shed 4 bases, with 13 bases lying between them. The CDR3 region is CASSLAGTTSYGYTF. Here the CDR3 DNA reads TGCGCCAGCAGCTTGGCGGGGACAACTAGCTATGGCTACACCTTC.

A single count supports this clone. The chain carries TRBV25-1 and TRBJ2-2; no firm D call. Germline CDR1 is MGHDK and CDR2 is SYGVNS. Between the trimmed V and J ends, which lost 6 bases and 3 bases, there was a span of 5 bases. The CDR3 spans 12 residues. CDR3 bases: TGTGCCAGCAGGGGCGACACCGGGGAGCTGTTTTTT. Translation gives CASRGDTGELFF. Full variable domain (remainder filled in from reference TRBV25-1 and TRBJ2-2): EADIYQTPRYLVIGTGKKITLECSQTMGHDKMYWYQQDPGMELHLIHYSYGVNSTEKGDLSSESTVSRIRTEHFPLTLESARPSHTSQYLCASRGDTGELFFGEGSRLTVL.